This T cell receptor beta chain was recorded in a study of human T cells and chemical hapten exposure. Overall study: TCR yields per sample varied mostly from small pooled library volume differences. General study findings and limits: There was no change with DPC sensitization in TCRs above 1 in 1000 frequency.

Unique molecular identifiers were attached to individual cDNA molecules within the library. TCRdb used MiXCR to reprocess the 5' RACE reads, holding one entry per CDR3 protein. The data contain approximately 81,000 distinct CDR3 sequences, approximately 7.7% of them singletons. Unfractionated whole blood yielded the extracted total RNA. The V gene lost 4 bases and the J gene lost 4 bases, with 18 bases spanning the gap. Germline assignment: CDR1 SGHRS and CDR2 YFSETQ. The CDR3 contains 15 residues. Only a few counts were recorded for this clonotype. Its antigen is not known. The rearrangement links TRBV5-1 to TRBJ2-7; the D gene is possibly TRBD1 (5 bases). This sequence originates from a male donor in good health. This CDR3 reads CASSEPRRQWYEQYF. The CDR3 coding sequence is TGCGCCAGCAGCGAACCCCGTCGACAGTGGTACGAGCAGTACTTC.